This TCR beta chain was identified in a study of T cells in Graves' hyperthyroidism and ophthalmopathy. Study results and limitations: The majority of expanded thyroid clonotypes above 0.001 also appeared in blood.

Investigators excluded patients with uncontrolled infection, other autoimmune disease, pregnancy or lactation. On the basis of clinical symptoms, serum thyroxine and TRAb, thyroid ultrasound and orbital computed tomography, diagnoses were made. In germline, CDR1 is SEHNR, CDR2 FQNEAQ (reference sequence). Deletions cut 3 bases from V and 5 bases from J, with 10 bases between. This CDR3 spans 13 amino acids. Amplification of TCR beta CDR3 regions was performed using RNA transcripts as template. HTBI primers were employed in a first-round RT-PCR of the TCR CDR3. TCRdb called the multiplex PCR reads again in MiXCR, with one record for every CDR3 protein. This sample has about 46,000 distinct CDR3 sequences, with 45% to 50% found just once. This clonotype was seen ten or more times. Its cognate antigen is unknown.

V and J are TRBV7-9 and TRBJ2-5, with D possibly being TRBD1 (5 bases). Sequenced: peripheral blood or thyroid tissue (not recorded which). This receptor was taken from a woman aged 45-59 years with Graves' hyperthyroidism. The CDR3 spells CASSFRVGETQYF. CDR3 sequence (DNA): TGTGCCAGCAGCTTCAGGGTCGGGGAGACCCAGTACTTC.